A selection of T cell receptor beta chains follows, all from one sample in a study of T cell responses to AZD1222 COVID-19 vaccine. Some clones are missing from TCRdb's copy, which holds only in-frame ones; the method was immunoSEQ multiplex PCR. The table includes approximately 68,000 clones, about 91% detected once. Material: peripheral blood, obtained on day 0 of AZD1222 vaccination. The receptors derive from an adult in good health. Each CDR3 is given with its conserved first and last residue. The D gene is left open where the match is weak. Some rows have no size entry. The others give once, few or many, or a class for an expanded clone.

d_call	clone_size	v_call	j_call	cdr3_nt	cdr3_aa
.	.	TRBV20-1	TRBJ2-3	TGCAGTGCTTTGAGGACCTCTCCGCAGTATTTT	CSALRTSPQYF
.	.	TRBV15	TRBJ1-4	TGTGCCACCAGCAGGTGGGGTTCTGAGCAGTTCACTTACCCGGAGGATGAAAAACTGTTTTTT	CATSRWGSEQFTYPEDEKLFF
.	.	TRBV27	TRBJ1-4	TGTGCCAGCAGTTTCGGGGGGCTGAGTGAAAAACTGTTTTTT	CASSFGGLSEKLFF
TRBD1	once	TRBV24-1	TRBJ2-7	TGTGCCACCATCGATTTGCGGGACAGGGTTCCCTACGAGCAGTACTTC	CATIDLRDRVPYEQYF
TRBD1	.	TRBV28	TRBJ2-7	TGTGCCAGCAGCCAGGACAGGGGTAGTTACGAGCAGTACTTC	CASSQDRGSYEQYF
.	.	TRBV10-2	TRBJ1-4	TGCGCCAGCCGTACACAGGACGGTAATGAAAAACTGTTTTTT	CASRTQDGNEKLFF
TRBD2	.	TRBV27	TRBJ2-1	TGTGCCAGCAGTTTTTCCCTAGCGGGGGGCGGTCGGGATGAGCAGTTCTTC	CASSFSLAGGGRDEQFF
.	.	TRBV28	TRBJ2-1	TGTGCCAGCAGTCCCAGAACGGGCAATGAGCAGTTCTTC	CASSPRTGNEQFF
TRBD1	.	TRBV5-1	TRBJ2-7	TGCGCCAGCAGCCAGGGACAGGGTCAGAACGAGCAGTACTTC	CASSQGQGQNEQYF
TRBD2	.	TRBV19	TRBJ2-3	TGTGCCAGTAATCCCAATGCAGAAGGGACTAGCGGAAGCACAGATACGCAGTATTTT	CASNPNAEGTSGSTDTQYF
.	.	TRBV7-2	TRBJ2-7	TGTGCCAGCAGCTTAAGGCTCTCTACAGGTGATCAGTACTTC	CASSLRLSTGDQYF
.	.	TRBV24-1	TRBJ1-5	TGTGCCACCAGTAGAAACAGGGTGGAGAATCAGCCCCAGCATTTT	CATSRNRVENQPQHF
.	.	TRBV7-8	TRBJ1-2	TGTGCCAGCAGCCAGCGACAGGTTGGCTACACCTTC	CASSQRQVGYTF
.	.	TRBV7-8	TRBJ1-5	TGTGCCAGCAGCTTATGGGGAGTTAGCAATCAGCCCCAGCATTTT	CASSLWGVSNQPQHF
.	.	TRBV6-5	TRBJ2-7	TGTGCCAGCAGGGGTGGGACTGCGGGGGAGCAGTACTTC	CASRGGTAGEQYF
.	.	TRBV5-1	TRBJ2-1	TGCGCCAGCAGCCCGGAGGCGACTCGGGGAGGTGAGCAGTTCTTC	CASSPEATRGGEQFF
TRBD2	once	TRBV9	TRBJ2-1	TGTGCCAGCAGCGCAAGCGGGACCCTCAATGAGCAGTTCTTC	CASSASGTLNEQFF
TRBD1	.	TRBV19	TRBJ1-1	TGTGCCAGTAGCAGACCGGGACAGGGTAACACTGAAGCTTTCTTT	CASSRPGQGNTEAFF
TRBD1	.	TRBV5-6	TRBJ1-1	TGTGCCAGCAGCACCACAGGGGGGCCCCCTGAAGCTTTCTTT	CASSTTGGPPEAFF
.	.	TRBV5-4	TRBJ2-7	TGTGCCAGCAGCCCCCTTAGTGGTTTGGACGAGCAGTACTTC	CASSPLSGLDEQYF
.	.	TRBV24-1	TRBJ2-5	TGTGCCACCAGTGATCCTGCCGGGGGAGAAGAGACCCAGTACTTC	CATSDPAGGEETQYF
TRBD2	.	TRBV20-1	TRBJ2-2	TGCAGTGCTAGTCGCGGGAGCGGCACCGGGGAGCTGTTTTTT	CSASRGSGTGELFF
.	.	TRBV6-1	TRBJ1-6	TGTGCCAGCAGTGAAGCGAGGGGCCATAATTCACCCCTCCACTTT	CASSEARGHNSPLHF
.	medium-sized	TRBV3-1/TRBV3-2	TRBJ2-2	TGTGCCAGCAGCCACAAGGCTAGGGAGCTGTTTTTT	CASSHKARELFF
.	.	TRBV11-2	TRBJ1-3	TGTGCCAGCAGCTTAGTCCCGGGGTGGAGTGGAAACACCATATATTTT	CASSLVPGWSGNTIYF
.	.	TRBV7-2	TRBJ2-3	TGTGCCAGCAGCTTAGATGGACTCCGCACAGATACGCAGTATTTT	CASSLDGLRTDTQYF
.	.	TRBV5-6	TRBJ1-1	TGTGCCAGCAGCTTGTCGGGCAGCCTCATGAACACTGAAGCTTTCTTT	CASSLSGSLMNTEAFF
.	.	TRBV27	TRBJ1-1	TGTGCCAGCAGTCCCTCCACAGGGCGCCATGCTAAAATGAACACTGAAGCTTTCTTT	CASSPSTGRHAKMNTEAFF
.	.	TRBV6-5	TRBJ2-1	TGTGCCAGCATCCAAGACAGAACCAACAATGAGCAGTTCTTC	CASIQDRTNNEQFF
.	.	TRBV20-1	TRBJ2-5	TGCAGTGCTGAGCCGGGAGAGACCCAGTACTTC	CSAEPGETQYF
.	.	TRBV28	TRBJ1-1	TGTGCCAGCAGTGTGACAGCCTCGAACACTGAAGCTTTCTTT	CASSVTASNTEAFF
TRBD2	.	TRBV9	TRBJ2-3	TGTGCCAGCAGCGTAGAGGGACTAGCGGGGGTGATTGGTGATACAGATACGCAGTATTTT	CASSVEGLAGVIGDTDTQYF
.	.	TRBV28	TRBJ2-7	TGTGCCAGCAGTTTAGGGCAATACGAGCAGTACTTC	CASSLGQYEQYF
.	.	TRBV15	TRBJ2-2	TGTGCCACCAGCAGGGGACGATTCACCGGGGAGCTGTTTTTT	CATSRGRFTGELFF
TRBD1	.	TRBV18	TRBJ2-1	TGTGCCAGCTCATCGGACAGGGGTTGGGGTGAGCAGTTCTTC	CASSSDRGWGEQFF
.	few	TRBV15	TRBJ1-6	TGTGCCACCAGCAGAGAGGGAGGGGCAAATTCACCCCTCCACTTT	CATSREGGANSPLHF
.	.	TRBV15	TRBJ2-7	TGTGCCACCAGCAGAGGCGGGTCAAAAGAGCAGTACTTC	CATSRGGSKEQYF
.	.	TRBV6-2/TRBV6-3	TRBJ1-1	TGTGCCAGCAGTTTCACAGAAATGAACACTGAAGCTTTCTTT	CASSFTEMNTEAFF
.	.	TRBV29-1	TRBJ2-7	TGCAGCGTTGTTGGGACAAATCCTTCCGAGCAGTACTTC	CSVVGTNPSEQYF
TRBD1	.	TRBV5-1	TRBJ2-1	TGCGCCAGCGCACCGGGACAGTTATACAATGAGCAGTTCTTC	CASAPGQLYNEQFF
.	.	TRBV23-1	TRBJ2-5	TGCGCCAGCAGTCGTGAGACCCAGTACTTC	CASSRETQYF
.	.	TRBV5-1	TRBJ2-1	TGCGCCAGCAGCTTGGGGGCTAGCAGTAGTGAGCAGTTCTTC	CASSLGASSSEQFF